The 30 T cell receptor beta chains below come from one sample, sequenced in a study of Tregs in tolerant kidney transplant recipients (dated by TCRdb to the late 2010s). Libraries were constructed by the immunoSEQ multiplex PCR assay. As stored in TCRdb, this immuneACCESS dataset retains in-frame rearrangements with V and J assigned. A fraction of the clones does not appear; measured against another copy, unresolved V genes explain less than half of the discrepancy, and the remainder lacks a known reason. The sample contains about 240,000 clones, about 80% of them found a single time. The ten largest clones represent approximately 0.69% of the sample. Sequencing was carried out using CD4+ T cells from blood. These receptor sequences come from a human donor in good health.

This chain connects TRBV6-1 to TRBJ2-3, with TRBD1 as a possible D gene (6 bases). The germline V gene has CDR1 MNHNS and CDR2 SASEGT. The CDR3 runs to 14 residues. Between the trimmed V and J ends, which lost 5 bases and 0 bases, there was a span of 9 bases. CDR3 DNA sequence: TGTGCCAGCAGTTCCCAGGGGAGCACAGATACGCAGTATTTT. This sequence encodes CASSSQGSTDTQYF.

The chain uses TRBV6-6 and TRBJ2-1; TRBD2 matches at 9 bases. Germline V gene data show CDR1 as MNHNY and CDR2 as SVGAGI (reference sequence). The V segment lost 8 bases and the J segment 4 bases; nucleotides outside the gene matches: 6. The CDR3 is made up of 14 amino acids. CDR3 protein: CASGVAGAYNEQFF. The CDR3 coding sequence is TGTGCCAGCGGGGTAGCGGGGGCATACAATGAGCAGTTCTTC.

V gene TRBV27 combines with J gene TRBJ2-7, with 7 nucleotides matching TRBD1. Germline V CDR1 and CDR2: MNHEY, SMNVEV (reference sequence). V trimming: 6 bases; J trimming: 3 bases; junction bases outside the gene matches: 8. The CDR3 runs 14 residues. The CDR3 region is CASSRTGQSYEQYF. CDR3 coding DNA: TGTGCCAGCAGCCGGACGGGACAGAGCTACGAGCAGTACTTC.

The gene calls are TRBV6-5 and TRBJ1-5; 8 bases align to TRBD1. Germline values: CDR1 MNHEY, CDR2 SVGAGI. This CDR3 is built from 15 residues. The junction had 5 bases not matched to a gene; V was cut back by 2 bases and J by 5 bases. CDR3 in DNA: TGTGCCAGCAGTTACGGCGGGACAGGAGATCAGCCCCAGCATTTT. Its protein is CASSYGGTGDQPQHF.

The count of this clone is one. The chain employs TRBV19 and TRBJ2-1, with D perhaps matching TRBD2 (6 bases). The length of the CDR3 is 14 residues. The V end was cut by 5 bases, the J end by 8 bases, with 16 bases between. CDR1 is LNHDA, CDR2 SQIVND, per germline (reference sequence). CDR3 amino acids: CASSGGIFGDEQFF. In nucleotides, the CDR3 is TGTGCCAGTAGTGGCGGGATTTTTGGGGATGAGCAGTTCTTC.

The rearrangement uses TRBV6-1 and TRBJ1-5, with no clear D. V lost 2 bases to trimming and J lost 15 bases, with 20 bases between them. Per germline, CDR1 MNHNS and CDR2 SASEGT. The CDR3 consists of 14 residues. This CDR3 is CASSESQAGTERHF. CDR3 in DNA: TGTGCCAGCAGTGAAAGCCAGGCTGGAACGGAACGGCATTTT.

This clone has a handful of counts. The V gene is TRBV7-9, the J gene TRBJ2-7; 11 bases match TRBD1. CDR3 size: 14 residues. Losses at the gene ends were 6 bases for V and 3 bases for J; bases not matched to a gene: 4. Germline V gives CDR1 SEHNR, CDR2 FQNEAQ (reference sequence). The CDR3 nucleotides are TGTGCCAGCAGACGAGGGACAGGGGGCTACGAGCAGTACTTC. The encoded protein is CASRRGTGGYEQYF.

The chain employs TRBV5-6 and TRBJ2-1; 12 nucleotides line up with TRBD2. J lost 10 bases, V lost 4 bases, and 9 bases had no gene match. CDR1 is SGHDT, CDR2 YYEEEE, per germline. The CDR3 is 15 amino acids. This CDR3 reads CASSLTSGGREEQFF. The CDR3 DNA reads TGTGCCAGCAGCCTCACTAGCGGGGGGAGGGAAGAGCAGTTCTTC.

This clone came up once. This chain links TRBV19 with TRBJ2-7, with 9 bases fitting TRBD1. The CDR3 extends over 15 amino acids. V shed 3 bases, J shed 2 bases, and the junction held 5 bases outside the gene matches. Germline values: CDR1 LNHDA, CDR2 SQIVND (reference sequence). The CDR3 DNA follows: TGTGCCAGTAGTATGGCCGGGACAGGGCCCTACGAGCAGTACTTC. Protein product: CASSMAGTGPYEQYF.

V is TRBV10-3 and J is TRBJ1-3; maybe TRBD1 (5 bases). CDR1 and CDR2 from the germline V gene are ENHRY and SYGVKD. CDR3 length equals 14 residues. Trimming took off 0 bases at V and 8 bases at J, with 11 bases between the two ends. The CDR3 DNA is TGTGCCATCAGTGAGTCAGTCAGGGTCGACACCATATATTTT. This encodes CAISESVRVDTIYF.

V is TRBV5-1 and J is TRBJ1-6; no firm D call. The CDR3 is made up of 13 amino acids. Germline V gives CDR1 SGHRS, CDR2 YFSETQ. V was shortened by 0 bases and J by 11 bases, with 9 bases between the two germline ends. CDR3: CASSLDPGPPLHF. The CDR3, as DNA: TGCGCCAGCAGCTTGGATCCGGGTCCACCCCTCCACTTT.

The J gene is TRBJ1-4, the V gene TRBV5-8; D call uncertain. Germline assignment: CDR1 SGHTS and CDR2 YDEGEE. This CDR3 has 15 residues. Trimming pared 5 bases from V and 0 bases from J, leaving 11 bases between. The CDR3 protein is CASSRRGATNEKLFF. As DNA, the CDR3 is TGTGCCAGCAGTCGGAGAGGTGCAACTAATGAAAAACTGTTTTTT. Together with reference TRBV5-8 and TRBJ1-4, the CDR3 gives the full variable domain: EAGVTQSPTHLIKTRGQQATLRCSPISGHTSVYWYQQALGLGLQFLLWYDEGEERNRGNFPPRFSGRQFPNYSSELNVNALELEDSALYLCASSRRGATNEKLFFGSGTQLSVL.

The chain combines TRBV10-3 with TRBJ2-1; D is uncertain. Germline CDR1 ENHRY, CDR2 SYGVKD. This CDR3 has 12 amino acids. Deletions cut 6 bases from V and 6 bases from J, with 9 bases between. The DNA for the CDR3 is TGTGCCATCAGCGGACCGGGCAATGAGCAGTTCTTC. Its protein product is CAISGPGNEQFF.

The chain joins TRBV6-5 to TRBJ2-7, with 12 bases lining up with TRBD2. This CDR3 spans 14 amino acids. Per germline, CDR1 MNHEY and CDR2 SVGAGI. The trim removed 8 bases at V and 6 bases at J, leaving 8 bases unmatched. CDR3 sequence: CASRWTSGTLEQYF. The CDR3 DNA sequence: TGTGCCAGCCGGTGGACTAGCGGGACCCTCGAGCAGTACTTC.

A remark on this clone: An end of the junction differs from the germline gene, which may be a read error. The rearrangement links TRBV11-2 to TRBJ2-5; possibly TRBD2 for D (5 bases). Germline V gives CDR1 SGHAT, CDR2 FQNNGV. The CDR3 extends over 11 amino acids. CDR3 in amino acids: CASSLEGGPNF. The CDR3 nucleotides read TGTGCCAGCAGCTTAGAGGGCGGGCCGAACTTC.

The gene calls are TRBV19 and TRBJ1-1, with 9 bases aligning to TRBD1. This CDR3 contains 15 residues. The V gene's germline CDR1 is LNHDA and CDR2 SQIVND (reference sequence). J lost 2 bases, V lost 5 bases, and 6 bases had no gene match. CDR3 nucleotide sequence: TGTGCCAGTAGTGGACGGGGACAGGGTAACACTGAAGCTTTCTTT. Its translation is CASSGRGQGNTEAFF.

V usage is TRBV15 and J usage is TRBJ1-6; D not resolved. This CDR3 has 14 amino acids. Germline-derived CDR1 and CDR2 are LNHNV and YYDKDF (reference sequence). V was cut by 4 bases and J by 4 bases, with 8 bases left in between. DNA of the CDR3: TGTGCCACCAGCATAGAGGGATATAATTCACCCCTCCACTTT. It codes for CATSIEGYNSPLHF.

The rearrangement uses TRBV10-3 and TRBJ1-4; no definite D call. This CDR3 has 13 amino acids. Germline lookup yields CDR1 ENHRY and CDR2 SYGVKD. With 6 bases removed from V and 8 bases from J, the gap between germline ends came to 13 bases. CDR3 in DNA: TGTGCCATCAGCCCGGACGGGGTCGAAAAACTGTTTTTT. Translation: CAISPDGVEKLFF.

The V and J genes are TRBV7-6 and TRBJ1-1; D is undetermined. This CDR3 is 13 amino acids long. CDR1 is SGHVS and CDR2 is FNYEAQ in the germline V gene. V shed 3 bases and J shed 1 base, with 6 bases lying between them. The CDR3 loop reads CASSLIRNTEAFF. CDR3 coding DNA: TGTGCCAGCAGCTTGATACGGAACACTGAAGCTTTCTTT.

The CDR3 DNA sequence: TGCGCCAGCAGCTTCGGGGTTCAAGAGACCCAGTACTTC. Translated: CASSFGVQETQYF. The V call is TRBV5-1, the J call TRBJ2-5; D perhaps matches TRBD2 (5 bases). Per the germline V gene, CDR1 is SGHRS and CDR2 is YFSETQ. The CDR3 has 13 amino acids. Trimming removed 2 bases from V and 2 bases from J, with 7 bases in between.

This sequence joins TRBV6-1 and TRBJ1-5; D call uncertain. With 2 bases removed from V and 5 bases from J, the gap between germline ends came to 7 bases. The CDR3 extends over 13 amino acids. In germline, CDR1 is MNHNS, CDR2 SASEGT. This CDR3 reads CASSERHHQPQHF. The CDR3 DNA reads TGTGCCAGCAGTGAACGGCACCATCAGCCCCAGCATTTT.

The DNA for the CDR3 is TGTGCCAGCAGTAGCCGGGGACAGGGGTACTATGGCTACACCTTC. Protein product: CASSSRGQGYYGYTF. This chain connects TRBV6-5 to TRBJ1-2; 10 bases agree with TRBD1. J was trimmed by 3 bases and V by 5 bases; bases with no gene match: 6. The CDR3 sequence is 15 residues long. Germline loops: CDR1 MNHEY, CDR2 SVGAGI.

The chain couples TRBV18 to TRBJ2-1; 14 positions agree with TRBD2. Per germline, CDR1 KGHSH and CDR2 LQKENI. V trimming: 6 bases; J trimming: 5 bases; junction bases outside the gene matches: 15. The length of the CDR3 is 19 residues. CDR3 DNA: TGTGCCAGCTCTCGACAGACTAGCGGGAGGGCCGGTCGTAACAATGAGCAGTTCTTC. It yields the protein CASSRQTSGRAGRNNEQFF.

This rearrangement joins TRBV9 to TRBJ1-6; D is uncertain. Trimming took off 0 bases at V and 7 bases at J, with 14 bases between the two ends. The CDR3 sequence is 16 residues long. In germline, CDR1 is SGDLS, CDR2 YYNGEE. This chain's CDR3 is CASSVEGNLANSPLHF. CDR3 DNA: TGTGCCAGCAGCGTAGAAGGGAATCTGGCCAATTCACCCCTCCACTTT.

The genes are TRBV5-1 and TRBJ1-1, with 7 bases lining up with TRBD1. Trimming removed 7 bases from V and 4 bases from J; junction bases left unmatched: 1. CDR3 length: 11 amino acids. Germline V gene lookup returns CDR1 SGHRS and CDR2 YFSETQ. The CDR3 spells CASRDSTEAFF. The CDR3 region has the DNA TGCGCCAGCCGGGACAGCACTGAAGCTTTCTTT.

This chain joins TRBV6-1 and TRBJ1-2; D uncertain. Germline CDR1 MNHNS, CDR2 SASEGT. V lost 5 bases to trimming and J lost 5 bases, with 12 bases between them. The CDR3 runs to 13 residues. The chain's CDR3 is CASSFGFGYGYTF. CDR3 DNA: TGTGCCAGCAGTTTTGGATTCGGGTATGGCTACACCTTC.

The CDR3 sequence: CASSLPKGAEMNTEAFF. CDR3 in DNA: TGCGCCAGCAGCTTGCCCAAGGGCGCCGAGATGAACACTGAAGCTTTCTTT. This chain connects TRBV5-1 to TRBJ1-1; D remains unclear. Germline V gene lookup returns CDR1 SGHRS and CDR2 YFSETQ. Deletions cut 1 base from V and 0 bases from J, with 16 bases between. This CDR3 has 17 amino acids.

The chain uses TRBV5-4 and TRBJ1-1; no definite D call. Trimming cost V 0 bases and J 0 bases, with 6 bases left between them. Germline CDR1 reads SGHNT; CDR2 reads YYREEE (reference sequence). The CDR3 is made up of 14 amino acids. CDR3 amino acids: CASSLGTLNTEAFF. CDR3 nucleotides: TGTGCCAGCAGCTTGGGTACCCTGAACACTGAAGCTTTCTTT.

The chain is built from TRBV6-5 and TRBJ1-2, with D uncertain. The CDR3 totals 13 residues. Germline V gene data show CDR1 as MNHEY and CDR2 as SVGAGI. V was shortened by 0 bases and J by 6 bases, with 8 bases between the two germline ends. DNA for the CDR3: TGTGCCAGCAGTTACTCGATCGTACATGGCTACACCTTC. It encodes CASSYSIVHGYTF.

CDR3 loop: CASSLGTPAYTEAFF. In DNA form, the CDR3 reads TGTGCCAGTAGTCTAGGGACACCCGCATACACTGAAGCTTTCTTT. The chain has TRBV19 and TRBJ1-1; D may be TRBD1 (6 bases). V lost 5 bases and J lost 3, with 16 bases in between. Per the germline V gene, CDR1 is LNHDA and CDR2 is SQIVND (reference sequence). The CDR3 extends over 15 amino acids.